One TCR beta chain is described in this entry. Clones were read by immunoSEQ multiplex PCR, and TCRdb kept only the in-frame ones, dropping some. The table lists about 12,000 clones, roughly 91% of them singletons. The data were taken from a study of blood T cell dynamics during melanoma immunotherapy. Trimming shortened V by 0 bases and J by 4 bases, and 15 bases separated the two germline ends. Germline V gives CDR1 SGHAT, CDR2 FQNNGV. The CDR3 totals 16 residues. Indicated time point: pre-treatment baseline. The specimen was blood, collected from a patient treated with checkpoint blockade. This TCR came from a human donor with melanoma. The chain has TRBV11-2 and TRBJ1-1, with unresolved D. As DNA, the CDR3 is TGTGCCAGCAGCTTAGAGTTCGGGAAACGGGGCACTGAAGCTTTCTTT. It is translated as CASSLEFGKRGTEAFF.